This passage covers 28 T cell receptor beta chains from one sample sequenced in a study of T cell responses to AZD1222 COVID-19 vaccine. TCRdb keeps only in-frame clones here, not all; method: immunoSEQ multiplex PCR. The repertoire includes more than 110,000 clones, approximately 90% of them detected once, and approximately 2.8% sits in the top ten. The material sequenced was peripheral blood, taken on day 0 of AZD1222 vaccination. The origin of the receptors is an adult in good health.

The rearrangement links TRBV4-2 to TRBJ2-1; no clear D gene. V shed 5 bases and J shed 2 bases, with 19 bases lying between them. The CDR3 runs 17 residues. Germline assignment: CDR1 LGHNA and CDR2 YNFKEQ. CDR3 sequence: CASSYPEVAEAYNEQFF. The CDR3 DNA is TGTGCCAGCAGCTACCCCGAGGTAGCCGAAGCCTACAATGAGCAGTTCTTC.

The chain combines TRBV28 with TRBJ1-6; perhaps TRBD1 as D (6 bases). The germline V and J ends were trimmed by 3 bases and 9 bases, with 12 bases remaining between them. Germline CDR1 MDHEN, CDR2 SYDVKM. The CDR3 consists of 14 residues. The CDR3, as DNA: TGTGCCAGCAGTTTGAGGGGGGACGGTTCACCCCTCCACTTT. The encoded protein is CASSLRGDGSPLHF.

This clone was found once. The CDR3 DNA is TGTGCCAGCAGTTTATTCCTAAATCAGCCCCAGCATTTT. Translating gives CASSLFLNQPQHF. The V gene is TRBV12-3 or TRBV12-4, the J gene TRBJ1-5, with unresolved D. The CDR3 is made up of 13 amino acids. V was shortened by 2 bases and J by 4 bases, with 6 bases between the two germline ends.

J is TRBJ1-1 and V is TRBV6-5; a weak D match, TRBD1 (5 bases). V gave up 6 bases and J gave up 1 base, with 9 bases separating them. The germline V gene encodes CDR1 MNHEY and CDR2 SVGAGI. This CDR3 comprises 13 residues. This chain's CDR3 is CASRGGPNTEAFF. CDR3 in DNA: TGTGCCAGCAGGGGGGGACCGAACACTGAAGCTTTCTTT.

The chain joins TRBV27 to TRBJ2-7; either TRBD1 or TRBD2 may supply D (5 bases each). CDR1 MNHEY and CDR2 SMNVEV come from the germline V gene (reference sequence). CDR3 length: 13 amino acids. V dropped 5 bases and J dropped 6 bases, with 14 bases sitting between them. The CDR3 loop reads CASSLGAQSEQYF. CDR3 DNA: TGTGCCAGCAGTCTCGGGGCCCAGAGCGAGCAGTACTTC.

This clone was detected only once. The rearrangement joins TRBV9 to TRBJ1-1; D not resolved. V shed 0 bases and J shed 1 base, with 10 bases lying between them. This CDR3 is built from 15 residues. CDR1 and CDR2 (germline): SGDLS, YYNGEE. The CDR3 DNA is TGTGCCAGCAGCGTAGACAGAGGAGGGAACACTGAAGCTTTCTTT. Translation gives CASSVDRGGNTEAFF.

The chain has TRBV4-1 and TRBJ2-2; tentatively, D is TRBD1 or TRBD2 (5 bases each). The CDR3 has 17 amino acids. Germline V gene lookup returns CDR1 MGHRA and CDR2 YSYEKL. V lost 0 bases, J lost 4 bases, and 15 bases lay in between. The CDR3 bases are TGCGCCAGCAGCCAAGACACGTCAGCTGGGGGCACCGGGGAGCTGTTTTTT. Translated, it gives CASSQDTSAGGTGELFF.

J is TRBJ2-3 and V is TRBV9; D possibly uses TRBD1 or TRBD2 (6 bases each). The CDR3 consists of 14 residues. Trimming left V 4 bases short and J 3 bases short, with 12 bases between. Germline CDR1 is SGDLS and CDR2 is YYNGEE. CDR3 residues: CASSSGARTDTQYF. CDR3 DNA sequence: TGTGCCAGCAGCTCGGGGGCCAGGACAGATACGCAGTATTTT.

V and J are TRBV5-5 and TRBJ1-2; perhaps TRBD1 as D (5 bases). CDR3 length: 15 residues. Germline assignment: CDR1 SGHKS and CDR2 YYEKEE (reference sequence). V was shortened by 4 bases and J by 4 bases, with 17 bases between the two germline ends. The CDR3 is CASSILLTAAYGYTF. In nucleotides, the CDR3 is TGTGCCAGCAGCATCCTGCTGACAGCGGCCTATGGCTACACCTTC.

The chain couples TRBV6-1 to TRBJ2-1; D gene uncertain. The CDR3 sequence is 11 residues long. Per the germline V gene, CDR1 is MNHNS and CDR2 is SASEGT. The V gene lost 3 bases and the J gene lost 8 bases, with 5 bases spanning the gap. Here the CDR3 reads CASSDSDEQFF. DNA of the CDR3: TGTGCCAGCAGTGACAGCGATGAGCAGTTCTTC.

This chain uses TRBV3-1 (or the pseudogene TRBV3-2) with TRBJ1-2; D is ambiguous. The CDR3 is 13 residues long. The germline V and J ends were trimmed by 0 bases and 4 bases, with 6 bases remaining between them. CDR1 is LGHDT and CDR2 is YNNKEL in the germline V gene (reference sequence). This chain's CDR3 is CASSQDGIYGYTF. The CDR3 coding sequence is TGTGCCAGCAGCCAAGACGGCATCTATGGCTACACCTTC.

This clone was seen a few times. For the CDR3, the DNA is TGCGCCAGCAGTTACGCTCCGGGACTAGCGGCGAATGGAGAGACCCAGTACTTC. This sequence encodes CASSYAPGLAANGETQYF. The V gene is TRBV4-1, the J gene TRBJ2-5; 11 bases line up with TRBD2. V lost 6 bases to trimming and J lost 4 bases; unmatched junction nucleotides: 16. Germline V gene lookup returns CDR1 MGHRA and CDR2 YSYEKL. The CDR3 contains 18 residues.

The V call is TRBV10-3, the J call TRBJ2-2, with 9 bases identical to TRBD1. The CDR3 is 16 amino acids. The V gene end was trimmed by 5 bases and the J gene end by 6 bases; junction bases not matched to a gene: 10. The germline V gene encodes CDR1 ENHRY and CDR2 SYGVKD. The CDR3 nucleotides read TGTGCCATCAGTTTACAGGGGGCTCTGGGTGCCGGGGAGCTGTTTTTT. This translates into CAISLQGALGAGELFF.

A few counts support this clone. The genes are TRBV2 and TRBJ2-5; D is perhaps TRBD1 or TRBD2 (5 bases each). V was trimmed by 8 bases and J by 2 bases, leaving 12 bases between them. This CDR3 has 13 amino acids. Germline CDR1 and CDR2: SNHLY and FYNNEI. DNA of the CDR3: TGTGCCAGCCGGGAAGGGGAGCAAGAGACCCAGTACTTC. Amino acid sequence: CASREGEQETQYF. Together with reference TRBV2 and TRBJ2-5, the CDR3 gives the full variable domain: EPEVTQTPSHQVTQMGQEVILRCVPISNHLYFYWYRQILGQKVEFLVSFYNNEISEKSEIFDDQFSVERPDGSNFTLKIRSTKLEDSAMYFCASREGEQETQYFGPGTRLLVL.

The chain recombines TRBV2 with TRBJ1-5; 9 bases map to TRBD1. Germline V gene sequence: CDR1 SNHLY, CDR2 FYNNEI. The CDR3 totals 14 residues. Trimming took 8 bases from V and 2 from J; bases not matched to a gene: 4. CDR3 DNA sequence: TGTGCCAGCGGAGGACAGGGGCGCAATCAGCCCCAGCATTTT. As protein: CASGGQGRNQPQHF.

The chain links TRBV19 to TRBJ2-2; D is possibly TRBD1 or TRBD2 (5 bases each). The germline V and J ends were trimmed by 9 bases and 5 bases, with 10 bases remaining between them. This CDR3 has 12 amino acids. Germline V CDR1 and CDR2: LNHDA, SQIVND (reference sequence). Here the CDR3 DNA reads TGTGCCAGCGGGACCGCTACCGGGGAGCTGTTTTTT. Protein product: CASGTATGELFF.

The rearrangement joins TRBV13 to TRBJ2-1; possible D gene TRBD2, 7 bases. V lost 5 bases and J lost 2, with 19 bases in between. The CDR3 has 17 amino acids. CDR1 PRHDT and CDR2 FYEKMQ come from the germline V gene (reference sequence). The CDR3 region has the DNA TGTGCCAGCAGCACCTGGGGGGCGGGGGAACCCTACAATGAGCAGTTCTTC. This sequence encodes CASSTWGAGEPYNEQFF. The variable domain in full, completed from reference TRBV13 and TRBJ2-1, reads AAGVIQSPRHLIKEKRETATLKCYPIPRHDTVYWYQQGPGQDPQFLISFYEKMQSDKGSIPDRFSAQQFSDYHSELNMSSLELGDSALYFCASSTWGAGEPYNEQFFGPGTRLTVL.

The chain uses TRBV4-3 and TRBJ1-2; TRBD1 matches 11 bases. CDR3 length: 15 amino acids. Germline CDR1 LGHNA, CDR2 YSLEER. With V trimmed by 4 bases and J by 8 bases, 9 bases remained unmatched. CDR3 amino acids: CASSRTFGTGGGYTF. The DNA of the CDR3 is TGCGCCAGCAGCCGAACGTTCGGGACAGGGGGAGGCTACACCTTC.

The table lists this clone with a few counts. The CDR3 loop reads CASSFVTGELFF. In DNA, the CDR3 is TGTGCCAGCAGTTTTGTGACCGGGGAGCTGTTTTTT. V is TRBV27 and J is TRBJ2-2; unclear D gene. The CDR3 length is 12 residues. V lost 3 bases and J 5 bases, leaving 4 bases between the germline ends. The germline V gene encodes CDR1 MNHEY and CDR2 SMNVEV (reference sequence).

The chain couples TRBV7-9 to TRBJ2-1; the match to TRBD2 covers 13 bases. Trimming took 6 bases from V and 10 from J; bases not matched to a gene: 6. From germline, CDR1 is SEHNR and CDR2 FQNEAQ (reference sequence). CDR3 size: 14 residues. DNA for the CDR3: TGTGCCAGCAGTTTCGGGGGACTAGCGGGAGAGCAGTTCTTC. The encoded protein is CASSFGGLAGEQFF.

The chain combines TRBV9 with TRBJ1-1, with TRBD1 as a possible D gene (6 bases). The CDR3 consists of 14 residues. Germline CDR1 SGDLS, CDR2 YYNGEE. Trimming pared 3 bases from V and 4 bases from J, leaving 13 bases between. The CDR3, as DNA: TGTGCCAGCAGCGCAACAGGGCACATCACTGAAGCTTTCTTT. Protein: CASSATGHITEAFF.

This clone showed up just a few times. DNA for the CDR3: TGTGCCAGCAGCCCAGGACTAGCTCTCAGCAATGAGCAGTTCTTC. It translates to CASSPGLALSNEQFF. The V gene is TRBV7-3, the J gene TRBJ2-1; 8 bases are shared with TRBD2. In germline, CDR1 is SGHTA, CDR2 FQGTGA. Germline trimming cut 5 bases from V and 6 bases from J; bases unmatched to any gene: 9. This CDR3 comprises 15 residues.

The chain couples TRBV27 to TRBJ1-1; no firm D call. CDR1 and CDR2 from the germline V gene are MNHEY and SMNVEV (reference sequence). CDR3 size: 14 residues. V was shortened by 5 bases and J by 4 bases, with 14 bases between the two germline ends. CDR3 sequence reads: CASSPGGGSTEAFF. In DNA, the CDR3 is TGTGCCAGCAGTCCAGGAGGTGGAAGCACTGAAGCTTTCTTT.

This chain joins TRBV11-2 and TRBJ2-7; TRBD2 aligns across 9 bases. CDR1 and CDR2 from the germline V gene are SGHAT and FQNNGV. V was clipped by 5 bases and J by 4 bases; unmatched bases: 15. The CDR3 spans 17 residues. The CDR3 DNA is TGTGCCAGCAGCAGGACAGCGGGAGGCCGTGGGGAATACGAGCAGTACTTC. This translates into CASSRTAGGRGEYEQYF.

The rearrangement joins TRBV5-1 to TRBJ2-7; 10 bases map to TRBD2. There are 15 residues in the CDR3. V shed 4 bases and J 3 bases; nucleotides not matched to a gene: 7. The V gene's germline CDR1 is SGHRS and CDR2 YFSETQ. The CDR3 DNA is TGCGCCAGCAGCCCAGGACTAGCGGACGTCTACGAGCAGTACTTC. Translating gives CASSPGLADVYEQYF.

This clone was detected only once. This chain connects TRBV19 to TRBJ2-1; TRBD2 matches 9 bases. J lost 5 bases, V lost 4 bases, and 12 bases had no gene match. Per germline, CDR1 LNHDA and CDR2 SQIVND (reference sequence). The CDR3 runs to 17 residues. The CDR3: CASSKKGLAGTHNEQFF. The CDR3 bases are TGTGCCAGTAGTAAAAAGGGACTAGCAGGAACCCACAATGAGCAGTTCTTC.

The chain's CDR3 is CASSPADRDDQPQHF. CDR3 bases: TGTGCCAGCAGTCCGGCGGACAGGGACGATCAGCCCCAGCATTTT. The chain links TRBV28 to TRBJ1-5; TRBD1 matches at 8 bases. V gave up 5 bases and J gave up 5 bases; unmatched junction bases: 8. Germline V gene sequence: CDR1 MDHEN, CDR2 SYDVKM. The CDR3 has 15 amino acids.

The chain uses TRBV28 and TRBJ2-1; TRBD2 matches at 8 bases. Unmatched junction bases numbered 11, after V lost 2 bases and J lost 8 bases. The CDR3 is 16 residues long. From germline, CDR1 is MDHEN and CDR2 SYDVKM. The DNA of the CDR3 is TGTGCCAGCAGTTTAAGTCTAGCGGGCGGAAGGTATGAGCAGTTCTTC. Its protein is CASSLSLAGGRYEQFF.